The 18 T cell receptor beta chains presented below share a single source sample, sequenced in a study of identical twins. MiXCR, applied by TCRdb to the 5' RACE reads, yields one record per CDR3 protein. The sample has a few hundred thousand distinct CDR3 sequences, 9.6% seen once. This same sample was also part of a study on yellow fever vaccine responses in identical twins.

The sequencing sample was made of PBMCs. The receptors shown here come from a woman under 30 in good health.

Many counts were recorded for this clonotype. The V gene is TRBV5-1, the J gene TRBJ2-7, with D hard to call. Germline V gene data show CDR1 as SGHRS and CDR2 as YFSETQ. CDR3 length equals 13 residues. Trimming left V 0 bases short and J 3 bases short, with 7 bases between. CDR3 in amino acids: CASSLEAGYEQYF. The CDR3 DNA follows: TGCGCCAGCAGCTTGGAAGCAGGCTACGAGCAGTACTTC.

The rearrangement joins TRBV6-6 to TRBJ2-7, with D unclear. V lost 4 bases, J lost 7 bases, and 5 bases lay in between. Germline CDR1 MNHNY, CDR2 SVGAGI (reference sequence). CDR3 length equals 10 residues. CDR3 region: CASSFGEQYF. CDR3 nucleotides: TGTGCCAGCAGTTTCGGTGAGCAGTACTTC.

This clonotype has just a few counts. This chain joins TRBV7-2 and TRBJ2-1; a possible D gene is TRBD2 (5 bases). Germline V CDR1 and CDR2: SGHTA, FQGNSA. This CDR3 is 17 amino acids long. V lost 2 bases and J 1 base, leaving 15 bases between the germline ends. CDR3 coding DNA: TGTGCCAGCAGCTTACCGACTATGGGATGGTCCTACAATGAGCAGTTCTTC. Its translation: CASSLPTMGWSYNEQFF.

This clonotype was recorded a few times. CDR3 residues: CAIAGQGQETQYF. In nucleotides, the CDR3 is TGTGCCATCGCGGGACAGGGCCAAGAGACCCAGTACTTC. The J gene is TRBJ2-5, the V gene TRBV10-3, with TRBD1 matching over 9 bases. The CDR3 contains 13 residues. The V segment lost 8 bases and the J segment 1 base; nucleotides outside the gene matches: 2. CDR1 is ENHRY, CDR2 SYGVKD, per germline.

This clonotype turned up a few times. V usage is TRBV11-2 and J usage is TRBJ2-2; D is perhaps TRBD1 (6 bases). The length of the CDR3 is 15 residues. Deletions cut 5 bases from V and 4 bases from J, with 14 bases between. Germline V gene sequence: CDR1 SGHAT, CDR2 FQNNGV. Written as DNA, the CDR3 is TGTGCCAGCAGCCGCCGGACAGACTCCACCGGGGAGCTGTTTTTT. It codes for CASSRRTDSTGELFF.

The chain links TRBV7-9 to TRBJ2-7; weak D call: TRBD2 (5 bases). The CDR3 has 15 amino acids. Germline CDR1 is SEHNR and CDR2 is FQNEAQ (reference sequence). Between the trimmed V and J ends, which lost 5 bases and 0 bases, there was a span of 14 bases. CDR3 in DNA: TGTGCCAGCAGCCGCCCGGGAAGCGACTCCTACGAGCAGTACTTC. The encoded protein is CASSRPGSDSYEQYF. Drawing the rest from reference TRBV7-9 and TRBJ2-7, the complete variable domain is DTGVSQNPRHKITKRGQNVTFRCDPISEHNRLYWYRQTLGQGPEFLTYFQNEAQLEKSRLLSDRFSAERPKGSFSTLEIQRTEQGDSAMYLCASSRPGSDSYEQYFGPGTRLTVT.

The CDR3 sequence is CASSWDRGGDTQYF. CDR3 sequence (DNA): TGTGCCAGCAGCTGGGACAGGGGTGGAGATACGCAGTATTTT. This chain links TRBV7-2 with TRBJ2-3; 10 nucleotides line up with TRBD1. The junction had 3 bases not matched to a gene; V was cut back by 4 bases and J by 5 bases. CDR1 is SGHTA, CDR2 FQGNSA, per germline. The CDR3 spans 14 residues.

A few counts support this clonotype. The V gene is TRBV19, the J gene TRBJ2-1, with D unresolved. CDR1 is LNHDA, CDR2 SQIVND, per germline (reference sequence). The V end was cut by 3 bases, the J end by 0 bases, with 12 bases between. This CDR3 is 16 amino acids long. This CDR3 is CASSIRDLGSYNEQFF. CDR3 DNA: TGTGCCAGTAGTATTAGGGATCTTGGCTCCTACAATGAGCAGTTCTTC.

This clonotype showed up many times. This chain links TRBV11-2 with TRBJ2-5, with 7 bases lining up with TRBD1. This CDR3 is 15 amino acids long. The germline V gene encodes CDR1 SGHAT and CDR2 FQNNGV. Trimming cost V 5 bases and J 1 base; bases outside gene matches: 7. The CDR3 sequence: CASSGREGAQETQYF. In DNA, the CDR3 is TGTGCCAGCAGCGGGCGTGAGGGGGCCCAAGAGACCCAGTACTTC.

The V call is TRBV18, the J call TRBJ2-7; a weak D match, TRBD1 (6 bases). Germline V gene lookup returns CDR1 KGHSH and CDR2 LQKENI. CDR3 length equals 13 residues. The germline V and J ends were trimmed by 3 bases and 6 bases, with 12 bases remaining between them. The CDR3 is CASSPTRGIEQYF. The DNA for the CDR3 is TGTGCCAGCTCACCTACGAGGGGGATCGAGCAGTACTTC.

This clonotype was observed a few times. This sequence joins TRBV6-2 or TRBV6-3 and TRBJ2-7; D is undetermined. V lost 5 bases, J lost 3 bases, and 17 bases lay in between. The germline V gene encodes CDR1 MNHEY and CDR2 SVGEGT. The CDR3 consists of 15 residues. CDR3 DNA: TGTGCCAGCAGTCCCCTCCCAGACCCTATCTACGAGCAGTACTTC. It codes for CASSPLPDPIYEQYF.

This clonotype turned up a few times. For the CDR3, the DNA is TGCGCCAGCAGTGACGGAGGGACAGGGGCCTACGAGCAGTACTTC. Amino acids: CASSDGGTGAYEQYF. This chain uses TRBV10-1 with TRBJ2-7; 10 positions match TRBD1. The CDR3 is 15 amino acids. The ends lost 3 bases at V and 2 bases at J; junction bases unmatched: 4. Germline V gene sequence: CDR1 WNHNN, CDR2 SYGVQD (reference sequence).

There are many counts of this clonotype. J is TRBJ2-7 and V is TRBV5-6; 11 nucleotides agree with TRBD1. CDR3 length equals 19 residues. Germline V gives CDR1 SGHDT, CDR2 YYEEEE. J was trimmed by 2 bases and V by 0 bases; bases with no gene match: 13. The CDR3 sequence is CASSLASGQGASSPYEQYF. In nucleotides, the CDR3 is TGTGCCAGCAGCTTGGCTTCAGGACAGGGGGCGAGTAGTCCCTACGAGCAGTACTTC. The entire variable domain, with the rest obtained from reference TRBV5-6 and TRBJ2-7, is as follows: DAGVTQSPTHLIKTRGQQVTLRCSPKSGHDTVSWYQQALGQGPQFIFQYYEEEERQRGNFPDRFSGHQFPNYSSELNVNALLLGDSALYLCASSLASGQGASSPYEQYFGPGTRLTVT.

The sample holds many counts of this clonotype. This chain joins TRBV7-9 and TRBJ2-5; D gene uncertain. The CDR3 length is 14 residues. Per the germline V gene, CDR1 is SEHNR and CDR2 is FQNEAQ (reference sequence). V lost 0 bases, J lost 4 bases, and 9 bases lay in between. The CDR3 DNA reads TGTGCCAGCAGCTTAGCGGGTGGGTCAGAGACCCAGTACTTC. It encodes CASSLAGGSETQYF.

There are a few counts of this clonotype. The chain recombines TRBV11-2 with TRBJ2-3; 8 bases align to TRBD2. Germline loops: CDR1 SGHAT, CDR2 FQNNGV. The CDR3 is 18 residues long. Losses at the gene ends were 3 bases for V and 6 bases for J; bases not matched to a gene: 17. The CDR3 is CASSFRGIPGGPKDTQYF. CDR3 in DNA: TGTGCCAGCAGCTTTAGGGGTATACCGGGAGGGCCTAAGGATACGCAGTATTTT. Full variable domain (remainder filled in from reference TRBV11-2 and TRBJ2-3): EAGVAQSPRYKIIEKRQSVAFWCNPISGHATLYWYQQILGQGPKLLIQFQNNGVVDDSQLPKDRFSAERLKGVDSTLKIQPAKLEDSAVYLCASSFRGIPGGPKDTQYFGPGTRLTVL.

The chain's CDR3 is CSARVGYQETQYF. The CDR3, as DNA: TGCAGTGCTAGAGTTGGGTATCAAGAGACCCAGTACTTC. V is TRBV20-1 and J is TRBJ2-5; D not resolved. The CDR3 spans 13 residues. Trimming shortened V by 1 base and J by 2 bases, and 8 bases separated the two germline ends. CDR1 is DFQATT and CDR2 is SNEGSKA in the germline V gene (reference sequence).

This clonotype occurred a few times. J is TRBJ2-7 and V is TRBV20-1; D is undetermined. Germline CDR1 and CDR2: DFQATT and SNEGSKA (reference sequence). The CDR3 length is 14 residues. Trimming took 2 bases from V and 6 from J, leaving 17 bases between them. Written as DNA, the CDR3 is TGCAGTGCTAGATCAGGAAGTGGAGCAACCGAGCAGTACTTC. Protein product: CSARSGSGATEQYF.

This chain's CDR3 is CSARDEGIGTGELFF. The CDR3 DNA sequence: TGCAGTGCTAGAGATGAAGGGATAGGCACCGGGGAGCTGTTTTTT. The chain has TRBV20-1 and TRBJ2-2, with D uncertain. The germline CDR1 and CDR2 sequences are DFQATT and SNEGSKA (reference sequence). The V gene lost 0 bases and the J gene lost 4 bases, with 12 bases spanning the gap. The CDR3 covers 15 residues.